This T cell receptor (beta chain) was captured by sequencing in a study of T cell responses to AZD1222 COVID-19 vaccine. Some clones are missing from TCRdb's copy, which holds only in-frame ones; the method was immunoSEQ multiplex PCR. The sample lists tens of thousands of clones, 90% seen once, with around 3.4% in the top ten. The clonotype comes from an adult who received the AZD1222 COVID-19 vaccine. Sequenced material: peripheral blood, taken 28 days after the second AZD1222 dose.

In DNA form, the CDR3 reads TGTGCCAGTAGTATCGGGGACAGGGGCGACTACGAGCAGTACTTC. This sequence encodes CASSIGDRGDYEQYF. V is TRBV19 and J is TRBJ2-7; 10 bases agree with TRBD1. The CDR3 extends over 15 amino acids. J lost 3 bases, V lost 3 bases, and 5 bases had no gene match. Germline CDR1 LNHDA, CDR2 SQIVND (reference sequence).